This paragraph reports one T cell receptor beta chain. In the source study's methods: Amplification of reference gene primers provided the estimated nucleated cell counts. Repertoires were generated with immunoSEQ multiplex PCR, while TCRdb's copy carries only in-frame clones and drops some. That table furnishes V, J and clone size, whereas the DNA furnished D and trimming. The sample yields 90,000 to 100,000 clones, approximately 85% seen once. This specimen belongs to a study of blood T cell repertoires in COVID-19. Background on the study: There were acute and convalescent COVID-19 samples, and they came from the United States, Italy and Spain. T cells, B-cell-depleted T cells, or PBMCs supplied cDNA or gDNA.

The CDR3 runs to 13 residues. V gave up 0 bases and J gave up 5 bases, with 10 bases separating them. Per germline, CDR1 GTSNPN and CDR2 SVGIG (reference sequence). The V gene is TRBV30, the J gene TRBJ1-2, with a possible D match to TRBD1 (5 bases). This receptor was obtained from a human donor in a cohort sampled during active COVID-19. Sequenced: peripheral blood. For the CDR3, the DNA is TGTGCCTGGAGTGTAGGCAGGGATTATGGCTACACCTTC. Amino acids: CAWSVGRDYGYTF. The whole variable domain, filled in from reference TRBV30 and TRBJ1-2, reads SQTIHQWPATLVQPVGSPLSLECTVEGTSNPNLYWYRQAAGRGLQLLFYSVGIGQISSEVPQNLSASRPQDRQFILSSKKLLLSDSGFYLCAWSVGRDYGYTFGSGTRLTVV.